One sample yielded the 30 T cell receptor beta chains listed below, sequenced in a study of cytomegalovirus exposure and HLA in healthy donors (dated by TCRdb to about 2017). To prepare the library, the immunoSEQ multiplex PCR assay was applied. Entries here come from immuneACCESS through TCRdb and include only in-frame sequences with V and J called. Some clones fail to appear in such tables; in the studies checked, an unresolved V gene covers under half of the shortfall, and the cause of the remainder is unknown. For this sample the table gives roughly 150,000 clones, of which around four fifths were detected only once. The ten top clones hold 2% to 2.5% of the sample. Specimen: PBMCs. The receptors shown here come from a man aged 25 to 40 in good health and CMV-seropositive.

The J gene is TRBJ2-5, the V gene TRBV29-1; weak D call: TRBD1 (5 bases). There are 13 residues in the CDR3. Trimming cost V 7 bases and J 2 bases, with 14 bases left between them. Germline CDR1 and CDR2: SQVTM and ANQGSEA. CDR3 residues: CSAPGLGQETQYF. The CDR3 DNA reads TGCAGCGCACCAGGGCTAGGACAAGAGACCCAGTACTTC.

The chain has TRBV7-8 and TRBJ2-3, with 8 positions matching TRBD2. This CDR3 contains 15 residues. Per the germline V gene, CDR1 is SGHVS and CDR2 is FQNEAQ. The ends lost 5 bases at V and 2 bases at J; junction bases unmatched: 6. For the CDR3, the DNA is TGTGCCAGCAGCAAACGGGGGGGCCCCACAGATACGCAGTATTTT. This encodes CASSKRGGPTDTQYF.

The CDR3 bases are TGTGCCAGCAGCTTAACCCCCGTGATAGATGCCCATGAGCAGTTCTTC. This translates into CASSLTPVIDAHEQFF. The V gene is TRBV7-3, the J gene TRBJ2-1; D is unclear. The CDR3 has 16 residues. CDR1 and CDR2 (germline): SGHTA, FQGTGA. V lost 0 bases, J lost 8 bases, and 17 bases lay in between.

The J gene is TRBJ2-7, the V gene TRBV10-1, with 9 bases lining up with TRBD2. The CDR3 runs 18 residues. J lost 7 bases, V lost 0 bases, and 16 bases had no gene match. Germline CDR1 reads WNHNN; CDR2 reads SYGVQD (reference sequence). The CDR3 sequence: CASSESDSGGRPLVEQYF. Written as DNA, the CDR3 is TGCGCCAGCAGTGAGTCAGATAGCGGGGGCCGCCCCCTCGTAGAGCAGTACTTC.

The rearrangement links TRBV5-1 to TRBJ1-1; 8 bases agree with TRBD1. Germline CDR1 SGHRS, CDR2 YFSETQ. V lost 4 bases and J lost 7; bases outside the gene matches: 6. This CDR3 comprises 13 residues. The CDR3 region is CASSRGQGGEAFF. Written as DNA, the CDR3 is TGCGCCAGCAGCAGAGGACAGGGAGGTGAAGCTTTCTTT.

The rearrangement joins TRBV29-1 to TRBJ1-1; D may be TRBD1 (5 bases). With 3 bases removed from V and 0 bases from J, the gap between germline ends came to 14 bases. The CDR3 has 15 residues. CDR1 SQVTM and CDR2 ANQGSEA come from the germline V gene. This chain's CDR3 is CSVDAGWGMNTEAFF. CDR3 coding DNA: TGCAGCGTTGATGCAGGATGGGGCATGAACACTGAAGCTTTCTTT.

The CDR3 bases are TGCGCCAGCAGCCAAGTTTCGCTTAGGGGGACCGGAGAGACCCAGTACTTC. Amino acids: CASSQVSLRGTGETQYF. This chain uses TRBV4-1 with TRBJ2-5; tentative D call: TRBD1 (6 bases). CDR3 length: 17 amino acids. V shed 1 base and J shed 4 bases, with 19 bases lying between them. Germline V CDR1 and CDR2: MGHRA, YSYEKL.

The genes are TRBV11-2 and TRBJ2-1; 8 bases are a match to TRBD2. V shed 5 bases and J 9 bases; nucleotides not matched to a gene: 9. The CDR3 totals 14 residues. Germline lookup yields CDR1 SGHAT and CDR2 FQNNGV. This CDR3 is CASSPGGAEGEQFF. The DNA of the CDR3 is TGTGCCAGCAGCCCCGGGGGGGCCGAGGGTGAGCAGTTCTTC.

The chain joins TRBV5-8 to TRBJ1-5; 8 bases agree with TRBD1. From germline, CDR1 is SGHTS and CDR2 YDEGEE. CDR3 length: 16 amino acids. The junction had 4 bases not matched to a gene; V was cut back by 1 base and J by 1 base. The chain's CDR3 is CASSLTGGGSNQPQHF. The CDR3 DNA follows: TGTGCCAGCAGCTTGACAGGGGGAGGGAGCAATCAGCCCCAGCATTTT.

This clone showed up just once. The chain uses TRBV7-2 and TRBJ2-1, with D perhaps TRBD2 (5 bases). The V end was cut by 3 bases, the J end by 4 bases, with 19 bases between. Germline V lookup: CDR1 SGHTA, CDR2 FQGNSA. The CDR3 is 17 amino acids. The chain's CDR3 is CASSFGLGPAVYNEQFF. The CDR3 nucleotides are TGTGCCAGCAGCTTCGGGCTGGGTCCAGCGGTATACAATGAGCAGTTCTTC.

This sequence joins TRBV7-2 and TRBJ2-3, with 9 bases that match TRBD2. Germline CDR1 reads SGHTA; CDR2 reads FQGNSA. J was trimmed by 6 bases and V by 1 base; bases with no gene match: 5. This CDR3 region has 15 residues. CDR3 sequence reads: CASSLVAGAGDTQYF. The CDR3 DNA follows: TGTGCCAGCAGCTTAGTAGCGGGGGCGGGGGATACGCAGTATTTT.

V and J are TRBV27 and TRBJ1-1; a weak D match, TRBD1 (6 bases). Trimming removed 2 bases from V and 0 bases from J, with 19 bases in between. This CDR3 has 18 amino acids. The germline gives CDR1 MNHEY, CDR2 SMNVEV (reference sequence). The CDR3 bases are TGTGCCAGCAGTTTAAGTGGGAGGGGGAAGGGCATGAACACTGAAGCTTTCTTT. Its translation is CASSLSGRGKGMNTEAFF.

This clone was picked up a small number of times. The chain uses TRBV14 and TRBJ2-7; 9 nucleotides line up with TRBD1. J gave up 4 bases and V 1 base, and 5 bases lay outside the gene matches. The length of the CDR3 is 15 residues. The germline CDR1 and CDR2 sequences are SGHDN and FVKESK. The CDR3 sequence: CASSQAGDRDYEQYF. The CDR3 DNA reads TGTGCCAGCAGCCAAGCGGGGGACAGGGATTACGAGCAGTACTTC.

This chain joins TRBV10-2 and TRBJ2-3, with TRBD1 as a possible D gene (5 bases). Germline values: CDR1 WSHSY, CDR2 SAAADI. V lost 1 base and J 0 bases, leaving 8 bases between the germline ends. The CDR3 extends over 15 amino acids. CDR3 in DNA: TGCGCCAGCAGTGAGTACAGGTCTAGCACAGATACGCAGTATTTT. Translated, it gives CASSEYRSSTDTQYF.

The rearrangement links TRBV10-2 to TRBJ2-1; D is perhaps TRBD2 (7 bases). Trimming removed 11 bases at V and 4 bases at J, with 21 bases between. The germline V gene has CDR1 WSHSY and CDR2 SAAADI. The CDR3 has 15 residues. The CDR3 loop is CASQTWGGPYNEQFF. The CDR3 DNA reads as TGCGCCTCCCAAACGTGGGGGGGGCCATACAATGAGCAGTTCTTC.

This chain links TRBV19 with TRBJ1-1; the match to TRBD1 covers 7 bases. CDR1 and CDR2 from the germline V gene are LNHDA and SQIVND (reference sequence). The CDR3 loop spans 16 amino acids. Trimming removed 11 bases from V and 1 base from J; junction bases left unmatched: 16. The CDR3 spells CALSGQGDRKNTEAFF. In DNA form, the CDR3 reads TGTGCCCTATCCGGGCAGGGGGATAGGAAGAACACTGAAGCTTTCTTT. Based on the CDR3 plus reference TRBV19 and TRBJ1-1, the full variable domain is DGGITQSPKYLFRKEGQNVTLSCEQNLNHDAMYWYRQDPGQGLRLIYYSQIVNDFQKGDIAEGYSVSREKKESFPLTVTSAQKNPTAFYLCALSGQGDRKNTEAFFGQGTRLTVV.

As for this clone: The identical CDR3 is also encoded by other nucleotide sequences in the sample. This chain joins TRBV6-5 and TRBJ1-2, with TRBD1 identical over 7 bases. The junction had 0 bases not matched to a gene; V was cut back by 4 bases and J by 7 bases. Germline V gene sequence: CDR1 MNHEY, CDR2 SVGAGI. This CDR3 comprises 11 residues. The CDR3 reads CASSSGGGYTF. For the CDR3, the DNA is TGTGCCAGCAGTTCAGGGGGTGGCTACACCTTC.

This chain links TRBV10-3 with TRBJ1-5; D is unclear. Trimming took off 3 bases at V and 11 bases at J, with 11 bases between the two ends. Germline CDR1 reads ENHRY; CDR2 reads SYGVKD. The length of the CDR3 is 12 residues. This CDR3 is CAISDSDGSQHF. The CDR3 bases are TGTGCCATCAGTGACAGCGACGGGTCCCAGCATTTT.

This chain connects TRBV6-5 to TRBJ2-7; no firm D call. Looked up from germline, CDR1 is MNHEY and CDR2 is SVGAGI. This CDR3 contains 14 residues. Trimming stripped 2 bases from V and 3 bases from J, with 11 bases between. CDR3 amino acids: CASSYGLSLYEQYF. The CDR3 DNA reads as TGTGCCAGCAGTTACGGGCTCTCCCTCTACGAGCAGTACTTC.

This chain links TRBV7-9 with TRBJ2-7; 8 bases align to TRBD2. The CDR3 runs to 17 residues. In germline, CDR1 is SEHNR, CDR2 FQNEAQ (reference sequence). V lost 4 bases to trimming and J lost 7 bases; unmatched junction nucleotides: 18. CDR3 sequence: CASSSHSIGTSVLEQYF. The CDR3 coding sequence is TGTGCCAGCAGCTCCCACTCTATAGGGACTAGTGTTTTAGAGCAGTACTTC.

This clone appeared a few times. The chain links TRBV6-5 to TRBJ2-7; 7 bases are shared with TRBD1. CDR1 MNHEY and CDR2 SVGAGI come from the germline V gene. This CDR3 spans 14 amino acids. After removal of 6 bases from V and 3 bases from J, the junction contained 8 bases not matched to a gene. The CDR3 loop reads CASSPGTALYEQYF. CDR3 DNA sequence: TGTGCCAGCAGCCCCGGGACAGCGCTCTACGAGCAGTACTTC.

This clone came up many times. Other DNA sequences of this sample code for an identical CDR3. This chain joins TRBV14 and TRBJ1-1, with TRBD1 matching over 10 bases. The germline V gene has CDR1 SGHDN and CDR2 FVKESK. The CDR3 has 15 amino acids. The J segment lost 5 bases and the V segment lost 4 bases, leaving 7 bases of the junction unmatched. The CDR3: CASSRQGAVGTEAFF. For the CDR3, the DNA is TGTGCCAGCAGCCGACAGGGGGCTGTAGGAACTGAAGCTTTCTTT.

The CDR3 bases are TGTGCCTGGGAGGGCGAGGGGGCGAGGACTGAAGCTTTCTTT. Protein product: CAWEGEGARTEAFF. The rearrangement links TRBV30 to TRBJ1-1; 7 bases align to TRBD1. CDR1 GTSNPN and CDR2 SVGIG come from the germline V gene (reference sequence). The V and J ends lost 5 bases and 5 bases, in that order; junction bases with no gene match: 11. The CDR3 sequence is 14 residues long.

The chain is built from TRBV2 and TRBJ2-5; possibly TRBD2 for D (6 bases). This CDR3 comprises 15 residues. The germline V and J ends were trimmed by 5 bases and 1 base, with 14 bases remaining between them. Per the germline V gene, CDR1 is SNHLY and CDR2 is FYNNEI. CDR3 in DNA: TGTGCCAGCAGTCCGCCAACTAGCAGCCAAGAGACCCAGTACTTC. Translating gives CASSPPTSSQETQYF.

This clone has a count of ten or more. The J gene is TRBJ2-1, the V gene TRBV4-3; the match to TRBD1 covers 10 bases. This CDR3 is 16 amino acids long. The germline CDR1 and CDR2 sequences are LGHNA and YSLEER. V trimming: 2 bases; J trimming: 3 bases; junction bases outside the gene matches: 4. CDR3 sequence reads: CASSQSTGGHYNEQFF. For the CDR3, the DNA is TGCGCCAGCAGCCAATCGACAGGGGGCCACTACAATGAGCAGTTCTTC.

The J gene is TRBJ1-3, the V gene TRBV5-1; possibly TRBD1 for D (5 bases). The V and J ends lost 4 bases and 0 bases respectively, with 17 bases between them. CDR1 is SGHRS, CDR2 YFSETQ, per germline. This CDR3 spans 17 amino acids. The CDR3 DNA follows: TGCGCCAGCAGCGCCGCGGGACTCGCGAGCTCTGGAAACACCATATATTTT. It translates to CASSAAGLASSGNTIYF.

This clone was found once. The V call is TRBV10-3, the J call TRBJ2-5; TRBD2 is a possible D gene (7 bases). CDR3 length: 16 residues. CDR1 and CDR2 (germline): ENHRY, SYGVKD. The V gene lost 4 bases and the J gene lost 2 bases, with 17 bases spanning the gap. CDR3 coding DNA: TGTGCCATCAGTGGATGGGTGGGGGGGCAGCAAGAGACCCAGTACTTC. Its translation: CAISGWVGGQQETQYF.

The chain has TRBV6-5 and TRBJ2-3; D might be TRBD1 (5 bases). In germline, CDR1 is MNHEY, CDR2 SVGAGI. The ends were cut back, 2 bases at V and 10 bases at J, with 10 bases in the middle. The CDR3 contains 12 residues. The CDR3 region is CASSYGANPQYF. The CDR3 DNA is TGTGCCAGCAGTTACGGGGCAAACCCGCAGTATTTT.

The genes are TRBV5-1 and TRBJ1-2, with 7 bases that match TRBD1. This CDR3 has 15 amino acids. Germline V gene sequence: CDR1 SGHRS, CDR2 YFSETQ. V lost 4 bases, J lost 4 bases, and 10 bases stayed unmatched. The CDR3 region is CASSPREGAGYGYTF. The CDR3 coding sequence is TGCGCCAGCAGCCCTCGGGAGGGGGCAGGCTATGGCTACACCTTC.

With regard to this clone: This sample also contains other DNA sequences that code for the same CDR3. This sequence joins TRBV6-1 and TRBJ2-3; 8 bases match TRBD2. Germline trimming cut 2 bases from V and 1 base from J; bases unmatched to any gene: 5. The CDR3 has 16 amino acids. Per the germline V gene, CDR1 is MNHNS and CDR2 is SASEGT. The CDR3, as DNA: TGTGCCAGCAGTGAACTTCCGGGGGGGGGCACAGATACGCAGTATTTT. Translating gives CASSELPGGGTDTQYF.